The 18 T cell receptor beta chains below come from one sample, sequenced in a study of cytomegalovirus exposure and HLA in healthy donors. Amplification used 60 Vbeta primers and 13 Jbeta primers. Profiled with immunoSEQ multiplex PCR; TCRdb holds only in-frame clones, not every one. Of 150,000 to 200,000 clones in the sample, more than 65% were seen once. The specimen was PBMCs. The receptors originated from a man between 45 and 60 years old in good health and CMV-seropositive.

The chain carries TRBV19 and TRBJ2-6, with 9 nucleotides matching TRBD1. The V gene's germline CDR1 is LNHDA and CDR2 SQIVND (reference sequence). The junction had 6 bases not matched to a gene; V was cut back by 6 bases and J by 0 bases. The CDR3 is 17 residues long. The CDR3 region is CASSLDRGLSGANVLTF. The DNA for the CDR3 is TGTGCCAGTAGCTTGGACAGGGGCCTCTCTGGGGCCAACGTCCTGACTTTC.

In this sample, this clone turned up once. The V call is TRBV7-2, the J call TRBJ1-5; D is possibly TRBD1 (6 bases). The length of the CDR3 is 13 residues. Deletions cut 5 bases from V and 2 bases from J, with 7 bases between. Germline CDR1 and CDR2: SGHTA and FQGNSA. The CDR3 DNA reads TGTGCCAGCAGCCGACAGGGCAATCAGCCCCAGCATTTT. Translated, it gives CASSRQGNQPQHF.

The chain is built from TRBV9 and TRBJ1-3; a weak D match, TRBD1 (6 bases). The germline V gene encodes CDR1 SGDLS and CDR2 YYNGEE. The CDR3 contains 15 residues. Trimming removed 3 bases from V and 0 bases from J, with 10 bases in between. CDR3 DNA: TGTGCCAGCAGCGCCGGACAGCACTCTGGAAACACCATATATTTT. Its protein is CASSAGQHSGNTIYF. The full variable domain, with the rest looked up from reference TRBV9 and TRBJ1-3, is DSGVTQTPKHLITATGQRVTLRCSPRSGDLSVYWYQQSLDQGLQFLIQYYNGEERAKGNILERFSAQQFPDLHSELNLSSLELGDSALYFCASSAGQHSGNTIYFGEGSWLTVV.

The CDR3 DNA reads TGCGCCAGCAGCCCCCGACAGGGGGGGCGCGGTGTAGCTAGCCAGCCCCAGCATTTT. It codes for CASSPRQGGRGVASQPQHF. The J gene is TRBJ1-5, the V gene TRBV4-1, with TRBD1 identical over 9 bases. Germline lookup yields CDR1 MGHRA and CDR2 YSYEKL. The CDR3 totals 19 residues. Trimming at V came to 4 bases and at J to 7 bases, leaving 20 bases not matched to a gene.

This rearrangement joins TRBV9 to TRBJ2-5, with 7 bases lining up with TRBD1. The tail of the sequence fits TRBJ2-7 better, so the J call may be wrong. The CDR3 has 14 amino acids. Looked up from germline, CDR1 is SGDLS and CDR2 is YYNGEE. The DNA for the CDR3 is TGTGCCAGCAGCGTAGCGGGACAGTTCTACGAGCAGTACTTC. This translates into CASSVAGQFYEQYF.

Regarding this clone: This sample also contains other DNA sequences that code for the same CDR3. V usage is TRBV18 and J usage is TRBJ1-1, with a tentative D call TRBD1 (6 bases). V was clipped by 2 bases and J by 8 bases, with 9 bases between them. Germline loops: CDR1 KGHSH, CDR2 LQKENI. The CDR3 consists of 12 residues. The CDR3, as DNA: TGTGCCAGCTCACCAACAGGGACCGAAGCTTTCTTT. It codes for CASSPTGTEAFF.

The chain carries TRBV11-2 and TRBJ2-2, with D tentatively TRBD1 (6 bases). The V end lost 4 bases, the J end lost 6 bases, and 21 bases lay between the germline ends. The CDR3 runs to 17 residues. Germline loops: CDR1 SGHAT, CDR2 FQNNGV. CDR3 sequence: CASSWGPGQGSAGELFF. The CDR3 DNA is TGTGCCAGCAGCTGGGGCCCCGGCCAGGGGTCCGCCGGGGAGCTGTTTTTT.

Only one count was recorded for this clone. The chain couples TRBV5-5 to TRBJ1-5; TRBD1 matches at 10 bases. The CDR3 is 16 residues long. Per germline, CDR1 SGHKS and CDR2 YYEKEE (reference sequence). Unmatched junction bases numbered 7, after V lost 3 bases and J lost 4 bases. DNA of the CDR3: TGTGCCAGCAGCTCTGGGACAGGGGAGTATAATCAGCCCCAGCATTTT. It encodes CASSSGTGEYNQPQHF.

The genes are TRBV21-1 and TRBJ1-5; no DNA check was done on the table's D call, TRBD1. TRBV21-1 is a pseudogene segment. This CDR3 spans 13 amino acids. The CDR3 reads CASSKVRDQPQHF. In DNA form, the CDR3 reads TGTGCCAGCAGCAAGGTCAGGGATCAGCCCCAGCATTTT.

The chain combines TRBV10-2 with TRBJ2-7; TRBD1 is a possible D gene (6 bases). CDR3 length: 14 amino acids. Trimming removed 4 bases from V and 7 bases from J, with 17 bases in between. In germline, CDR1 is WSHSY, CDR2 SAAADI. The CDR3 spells CASSVRGRGGEQYV. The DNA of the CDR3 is TGCGCCAGCAGTGTCAGGGGTCGTGGAGGAGAGCAGTACGTC.

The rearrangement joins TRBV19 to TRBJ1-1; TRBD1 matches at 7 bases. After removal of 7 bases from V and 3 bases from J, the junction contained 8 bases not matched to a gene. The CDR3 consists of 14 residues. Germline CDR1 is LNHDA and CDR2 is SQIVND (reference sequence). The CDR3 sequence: CASIEDRDYTEAFF. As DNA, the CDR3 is TGTGCCAGTATCGAAGACAGGGACTACACTGAAGCTTTCTTT.

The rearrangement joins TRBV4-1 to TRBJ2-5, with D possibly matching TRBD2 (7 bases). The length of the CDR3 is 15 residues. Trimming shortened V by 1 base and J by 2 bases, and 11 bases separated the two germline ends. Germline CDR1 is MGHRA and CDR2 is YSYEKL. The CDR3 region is CASSQGGGSQETQYF. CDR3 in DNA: TGCGCCAGCAGCCAAGGCGGGGGCTCACAAGAGACCCAGTACTTC.

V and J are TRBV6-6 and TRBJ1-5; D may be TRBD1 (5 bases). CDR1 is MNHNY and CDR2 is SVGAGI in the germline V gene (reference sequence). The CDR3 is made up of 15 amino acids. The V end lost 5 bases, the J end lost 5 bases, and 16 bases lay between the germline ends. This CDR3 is CASSDSQAVDQPQHF. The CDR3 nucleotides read TGTGCCAGCAGTGACAGTCAGGCGGTGGATCAGCCCCAGCATTTT.

CDR3 in amino acids: CASSLGAGTGARGTEAFF. The DNA for the CDR3 is TGTGCCAGCAGCTTAGGTGCCGGGACAGGGGCCCGAGGAACTGAAGCTTTCTTT. The chain uses TRBV7-9 and TRBJ1-1; the match to TRBD1 covers 10 bases. Germline CDR1 and CDR2: SEHNR and FQNEAQ (reference sequence). The CDR3 is 18 amino acids. The J segment lost 5 bases and the V segment lost 1 base, leaving 13 bases of the junction unmatched.

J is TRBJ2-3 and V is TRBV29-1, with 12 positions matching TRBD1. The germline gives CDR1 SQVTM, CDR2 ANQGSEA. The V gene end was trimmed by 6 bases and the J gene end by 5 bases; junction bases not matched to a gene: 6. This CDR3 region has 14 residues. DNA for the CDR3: TGCAGCGTCGGGGACAGGGGGCGCCAAGATACGCAGTATTTT. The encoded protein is CSVGDRGRQDTQYF.

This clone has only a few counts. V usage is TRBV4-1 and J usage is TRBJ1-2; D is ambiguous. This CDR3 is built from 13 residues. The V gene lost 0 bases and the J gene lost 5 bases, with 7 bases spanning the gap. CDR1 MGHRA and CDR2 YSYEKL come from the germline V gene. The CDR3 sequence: CASSQEAGYGYTF. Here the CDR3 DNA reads TGCGCCAGCAGCCAAGAGGCGGGTTATGGCTACACCTTC.

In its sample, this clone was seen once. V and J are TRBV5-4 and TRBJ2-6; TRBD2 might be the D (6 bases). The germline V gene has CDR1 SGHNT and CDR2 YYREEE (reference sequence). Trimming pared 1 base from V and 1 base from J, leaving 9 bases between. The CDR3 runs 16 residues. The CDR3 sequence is CASSLPGRSGANVLTF. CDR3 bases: TGTGCCAGCAGCTTGCCAGGGAGGTCTGGGGCCAACGTCCTGACTTTC.

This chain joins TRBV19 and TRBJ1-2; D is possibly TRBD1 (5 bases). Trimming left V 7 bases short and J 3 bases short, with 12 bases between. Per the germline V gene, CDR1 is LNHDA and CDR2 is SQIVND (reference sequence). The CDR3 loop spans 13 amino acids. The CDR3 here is CASTPQGYYGYTF. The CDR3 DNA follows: TGTGCCAGTACCCCCCAGGGATACTATGGCTACACCTTC.